These T cell receptor beta chains were read from a single sample in a study of blood T cell repertoires in COVID-19. Here immunoSEQ multiplex PCR was the method, and the copy in TCRdb shows in-frame clones only, minus some. The table records some 240,000 clones, approximately 83% of them present only once. Sequences were obtained from PBMCs or T cells enriched from blood (not recorded which). These receptors were taken from a man over 45 who had recovered from COVID-19. Each CDR3 is given with its conserved first and last residue. A D gene is named only where the DNA matches it firmly. Some rows mark clone size as missing; the rest say once, few, many or name a class of expanded clone.

TRBV2	.	once	TRBJ1-4	CASSESRTVFF	TGTGCCAGCAGTGAATCGCGCACCGTGTTTTTT
TRBV7-9	.	.	TRBJ1-3	CASSLSEGFSGNTIYF	TGTGCCAGCAGCTTATCTGAGGGTTTCTCTGGAAACACCATATATTTT
TRBV30	TRBD2	few	TRBJ2-3	CAWSSPLAGGFRADTQYF	TGTGCCTGGAGTTCACCGTTAGCGGGGGGGTTTCGGGCAGATACGCAGTATTTT
TRBV11-2	TRBD1	few	TRBJ1-3	CASRLGQGSQFWYGNTIYF	TGTGCCAGCAGGCTCGGACAGGGAAGTCAGTTCTGGTACGGAAACACCATATATTTT
TRBV2	TRBD2	.	TRBJ2-3	CASSVERELPQYF	TGTGCCAGCAGTGTTGAGCGGGAGCTGCCGCAGTATTTT
TRBV7-2	.	.	TRBJ1-1	CASSLAHQGNTEAFF	TGTGCCAGCAGCTTAGCGCATCAGGGGAACACTGAAGCTTTCTTT
TRBV9	.	once	TRBJ1-1	CASSSTVGNTEAFF	TGTGCCAGCAGCTCGACTGTTGGGAACACTGAAGCTTTCTTT
TRBV6-1	TRBD2	.	TRBJ2-7	CASSEAGGSYEQYF	TGTGCCAGCAGCGAAGCGGGGGGATCCTACGAGCAGTACTTC
TRBV3-1/TRBV3-2	.	.	TRBJ2-3	CASSRLAGSSTDTQYF	TGTGCCAGCAGCCGACTGGCAGGGTCTAGCACAGATACGCAGTATTTT
TRBV19	.	.	TRBJ2-1	CASVREPGGGYEQFF	TGTGCCAGTGTCAGGGAACCGGGGGGCGGCTATGAGCAGTTCTTC
TRBV11-2	TRBD2	.	TRBJ2-1	CASSSGTPLNEQFF	TGTGCCAGCAGCAGCGGGACTCCCCTCAATGAGCAGTTCTTC
TRBV3-1/TRBV3-2	.	.	TRBJ1-3	CASSQAVIRQGGNTIYF	TGTGCCAGCAGCCAAGCGGTAATAAGGCAGGGAGGAAACACCATATATTTT
TRBV18	.	.	TRBJ2-1	CASSPTYYSDEQFF	TGTGCCAGCTCACCAACGTACTATAGCGATGAGCAGTTCTTC
TRBV27	TRBD1	.	TRBJ1-1	CASSYRDRGEAFF	TGTGCCAGCAGCTACCGGGACAGGGGTGAAGCTTTCTTT
TRBV7-8	.	.	TRBJ2-1	CASSLERAGKFF	TGTGCCAGCAGCTTAGAGAGGGCGGGGAAGTTCTTC
TRBV19	.	.	TRBJ1-5	CASSPSRGRQPQHF	TGTGCCAGTAGTCCCTCGCGGGGGAGACAGCCCCAGCATTTT
TRBV12-3/TRBV12-4	.	once	TRBJ1-5	CASSLGSQPQHF	TGTGCCAGCAGTTTAGGTAGTCAGCCCCAGCATTTT